This paragraph covers one TCR beta chain sequence. The data originate from a study of blood T cell repertoires in COVID-19. Under the authors' procedure: Reference gene primer amplification gave estimated nucleated cell counts. The repertoire was sequenced with immunoSEQ multiplex PCR; TCRdb's copy has only in-frame clones and lacks some. V and J calls and clone size are those listed in that table; D and trimming were worked out from the DNA. Of some 170,000 clones listed, roughly 82% were seen once; the top ten hold 8.4%. This CDR3 has 16 amino acids. Trimming shortened V by 0 bases and J by 0 bases, and 9 bases separated the two germline ends. Germline CDR1 reads SGHRS; CDR2 reads YFSETQ.

V usage is TRBV5-1 and J usage is TRBJ2-2; D is unclear. The sequencing input was peripheral blood. The source is a woman aged 70-85 years with acute or convalescent COVID-19. Here the CDR3 DNA reads TGCGCCAGCAGCTTGGCGCAGGCGTCGAACACCGGGGAGCTGTTTTTT. Protein product: CASSLAQASNTGELFF.